The next 30 T cell receptor beta chains were all read from a single sample in a study of blood T cell repertoires in COVID-19. Produced via immunoSEQ multiplex PCR; TCRdb's table is partial and in-frame only. The sample yields some 270,000 clones, around 85% seen once. Sequencing was done on a sample of peripheral blood. The source of these receptors is a human donor with COVID-19, enrolled during active disease. The donor label of this sample is uncertain.

J is TRBJ1-2 and V is TRBV19, with 9 bases identical to TRBD1. The CDR3 contains 16 residues. CDR1 is LNHDA and CDR2 is SQIVND in the germline V gene (reference sequence). J was trimmed by 6 bases and V by 3 bases; bases with no gene match: 11. DNA for the CDR3: TGTGCCAGTAGTATCCCTACAGGGGGCGAAGTTAATGGCTACACCTTC. It translates to CASSIPTGGEVNGYTF.

This clone occurred once. The genes are TRBV30 and TRBJ1-2, with unresolved D. V lost 5 bases to trimming and J lost 8 bases, with 18 bases between them. This CDR3 is built from 13 residues. Germline V lookup: CDR1 GTSNPN, CDR2 SVGIG (reference sequence). The CDR3 DNA is TGTGCCTGGGACCTTGGAGGTTCCCAAGGCTACACCTTC. Encoded protein: CAWDLGGSQGYTF.

A note on this clone: Other nucleotide sequences from this sample produce the same CDR3. The chain uses TRBV12-3 or TRBV12-4 and TRBJ1-1, with a weak D call TRBD1 (5 bases). CDR3 length equals 11 residues. Trimming pared 5 bases from V and 4 bases from J, leaving 5 bases between. The CDR3 here is CASSQGTEAFF. The CDR3 bases are TGTGCCAGCAGTCAGGGCACTGAAGCTTTCTTT.

The V and J genes are TRBV2 and TRBJ2-1; 10 bases line up with TRBD1. The CDR3 loop spans 16 amino acids. CDR1 is SNHLY and CDR2 is FYNNEI in the germline V gene. With 4 bases clipped from V and 13 bases from J, the junction kept 16 bases outside the gene matches. Here the CDR3 reads CASSGRQGAKFSGQFF. CDR3 nucleotide sequence: TGTGCCAGCAGTGGAAGACAGGGGGCGAAGTTTTCGGGCCAGTTCTTC.

The rearrangement links TRBV19 to TRBJ1-1; 9 nucleotides align to TRBD1. The CDR3 is 14 amino acids. Germline V gene data show CDR1 as LNHDA and CDR2 as SQIVND (reference sequence). V lost 5 bases and J lost 4; bases outside the gene matches: 5. Here the CDR3 DNA reads TGTGCCAGTAGTCAAGACAGGGGGAGCACTGAAGCTTTCTTT. This sequence encodes CASSQDRGSTEAFF. Drawing the rest from reference TRBV19 and TRBJ1-1, the complete variable domain is DGGITQSPKYLFRKEGQNVTLSCEQNLNHDAMYWYRQDPGQGLRLIYYSQIVNDFQKGDIAEGYSVSREKKESFPLTVTSAQKNPTAFYLCASSQDRGSTEAFFGQGTRLTVV.

The chain uses TRBV10-3 and TRBJ2-2; D gene unclear. V dropped 3 bases and J dropped 1 base, with 3 bases sitting between them. The CDR3 runs 13 residues. Germline CDR1 is ENHRY and CDR2 is SYGVKD. The CDR3 here is CAISDGNTGELFF. The CDR3 DNA reads as TGTGCCATCAGTGACGGGAACACCGGGGAGCTGTTTTTT.

Concerning this clone itself: Other nucleotide sequences in the sample specify the same CDR3. The chain carries TRBV5-1 and TRBJ1-1, with 7 positions matching TRBD1. CDR3 size: 14 residues. The J segment lost 3 bases and the V segment lost 2 bases, leaving 4 bases of the junction unmatched. The germline CDR1 and CDR2 sequences are SGHRS and YFSETQ. The CDR3 region is CASSLEGADTEAFF. The DNA for the CDR3 is TGCGCCAGCAGCTTAGAGGGGGCGGACACTGAAGCTTTCTTT.

This clone has only one observation. The J gene is TRBJ2-3, the V gene TRBV28; the match to TRBD2 covers 7 bases. J gave up 1 base and V 6 bases, and 7 bases lay outside the gene matches. This CDR3 contains 15 residues. Germline-derived CDR1 and CDR2 are MDHEN and SYDVKM. The CDR3 region is CASRARGRGTDTQYF. Written as DNA, the CDR3 is TGTGCCAGCAGGGCCCGGGGGAGGGGCACAGATACGCAGTATTTT.

The sample holds one count of this clone. The chain joins TRBV18 to TRBJ1-1, with 10 bases aligning to TRBD1. The ends lost 6 bases at V and 2 bases at J; junction bases unmatched: 9. Per germline, CDR1 KGHSH and CDR2 LQKENI. The CDR3 has 16 residues. The CDR3 spells CASSPAGQGTNTEAFF. CDR3 sequence (DNA): TGTGCCAGCTCCCCAGCGGGACAGGGGACTAACACTGAAGCTTTCTTT. Full variable domain (outside the CDR3, taken from reference TRBV18 and TRBJ1-1): NAGVMQNPRHLVRRRGQEARLRCSPMKGHSHVYWYRQLPEEGLKFMVYLQKENIIDESGMPKERFSAEFPKEGPSILRIQQVVRGDSAAYFCASSPAGQGTNTEAFFGQGTRLTVV.

This clone turned up a few times. Additional DNA sequences in this sample encode the identical CDR3. CDR3 residues: CASSVGPGSNTEAFF. CDR3 coding DNA: TGTGCCAGCAGCGTAGGCCCGGGATCGAACACTGAAGCTTTCTTT. The gene calls are TRBV9 and TRBJ1-1; D remains ambiguous. V was pared by 0 bases and J by 1 base, with 10 bases between. Looked up from germline, CDR1 is SGDLS and CDR2 is YYNGEE. The CDR3 totals 15 residues.

The chain links TRBV12-3 or TRBV12-4 to TRBJ2-7; D may be TRBD2 (6 bases). CDR3 length: 13 amino acids. Trimming removed 5 bases at V and 2 bases at J, with 10 bases between. DNA of the CDR3: TGTGCCAGCAGTGGGCGGGGTACCTACGAGCAGTACTTC. Translation gives CASSGRGTYEQYF.

The CDR3 DNA is TGCGCCAGCAGCCAAGGTGGCGGGAAGTACAATGAGCAGTTCTTC. Its protein product is CASSQGGGKYNEQFF. The chain uses TRBV4-3 and TRBJ2-1; tentative D call: TRBD2 (6 bases). The germline V gene has CDR1 LGHNA and CDR2 YSLEER. Trimming shortened V by 1 base and J by 4 bases, and 11 bases separated the two germline ends. The length of the CDR3 is 15 residues.

V and J are TRBV19 and TRBJ2-2; 11 bases match TRBD2. This CDR3 comprises 18 residues. With V trimmed by 3 bases and J by 2 bases, 8 bases remained unmatched. Germline assignment: CDR1 LNHDA and CDR2 SQIVND (reference sequence). This CDR3 reads CASSIWRLAGGNTGELFF. In DNA form, the CDR3 reads TGTGCCAGTAGTATCTGGCGGCTAGCGGGAGGAAACACCGGGGAGCTGTTTTTT.

The chain carries TRBV7-3 and TRBJ2-5; D perhaps matches TRBD2 (5 bases). V dropped 2 bases and J dropped 5 bases, with 15 bases sitting between them. Germline V gene sequence: CDR1 SGHTA, CDR2 FQGTGA. The CDR3 consists of 15 residues. The DNA for the CDR3 is TGTGCCAGCAGCTTAGGGATCGCCGGGAAGGAGACCCAGTACTTC. Its protein product is CASSLGIAGKETQYF.

J is TRBJ2-1 and V is TRBV11-3; D may be TRBD2 (5 bases). V lost 5 bases to trimming and J lost 3 bases, with 8 bases between them. Germline CDR1 reads SGHNT; CDR2 reads YENEEA. This CDR3 has 13 residues. CDR3 amino acids: CASSATSYNEQFF. CDR3 DNA: TGTGCCAGCAGCGCAACTAGCTACAATGAGCAGTTCTTC.

The V call is TRBV2, the J call TRBJ1-1; a possible D gene is TRBD1 (5 bases). V dropped 7 bases and J dropped 1 base, with 16 bases sitting between them. This CDR3 spans 15 amino acids. Germline V CDR1 and CDR2: SNHLY, FYNNEI. DNA for the CDR3: TGTGCCAGCACCCAGGAGGGAGGGGCGAACACTGAAGCTTTCTTT. Protein product: CASTQEGGANTEAFF.

This chain links TRBV19 with TRBJ2-7; possible D gene TRBD1, 5 bases. Germline CDR1 is LNHDA and CDR2 is SQIVND (reference sequence). This CDR3 is built from 15 residues. Trimming cost V 3 bases and J 5 bases, with 17 bases left between them. The DNA for the CDR3 is TGTGCCAGTAGTATTGGGGCCTTCATCACTGACGAGCAGTACTTC. Protein sequence: CASSIGAFITDEQYF.

The chain links TRBV10-2 to TRBJ2-1, with a weak D call TRBD2 (6 bases). The CDR3 is made up of 16 amino acids. Between the trimmed V and J ends, which lost 7 bases and 5 bases, there was a span of 21 bases. Per germline, CDR1 WSHSY and CDR2 SAAADI. CDR3 residues: CASTTRPGVRDNEQFF. CDR3 DNA: TGCGCCAGCACCACCCGCCCGGGAGTGCGTGACAATGAGCAGTTCTTC.

The chain uses TRBV28 and TRBJ1-6, with D possibly being TRBD1 (5 bases). Germline loops: CDR1 MDHEN, CDR2 SYDVKM. This CDR3 is 14 amino acids long. Trimming shortened V by 6 bases and J by 7 bases, and 13 bases separated the two germline ends. Here the CDR3 reads CASSRWGGNSPLHF. Written as DNA, the CDR3 is TGTGCCAGCAGCCGGTGGGGGGGAAATTCACCCCTCCACTTT.

V and J are TRBV6-6 and TRBJ1-2; 7 nucleotides agree with TRBD1. After removal of 6 bases from V and 7 bases from J, the junction contained 11 bases not matched to a gene. The CDR3 has 14 amino acids. Germline values: CDR1 MNHNY, CDR2 SVGAGI (reference sequence). For the CDR3, the DNA is TGTGCCAGCAGACGAGGACAGGAGGAGGGTGGCTACACCTTC. Protein: CASRRGQEEGGYTF.

The chain employs TRBV29-1 and TRBJ1-1; TRBD1 might be the D (5 bases). This CDR3 comprises 13 residues. V dropped 0 bases and J dropped 8 bases, with 13 bases sitting between them. Germline V gene lookup returns CDR1 SQVTM and CDR2 ANQGSEA. The CDR3 DNA reads TGCAGCGTTGAAGATCTGTCCAGGGTGGAAGCTTTCTTT. Its translation: CSVEDLSRVEAFF.

The J gene is TRBJ1-6, the V gene TRBV30; 9 bases align to TRBD1. The V gene's germline CDR1 is GTSNPN and CDR2 SVGIG (reference sequence). The junction had 4 bases not matched to a gene; V was cut back by 1 base and J by 6 bases. There are 15 residues in the CDR3. For the CDR3, the DNA is TGTGCCTGGAGTGGGGGGGACAGGGCTAATTCACCCCTCCACTTT. This gives the protein CAWSGGDRANSPLHF.

This clone was seen a handful of times. The rearrangement links TRBV4-1 to TRBJ1-2; TRBD1 agrees at 9 bases. Per germline, CDR1 MGHRA and CDR2 YSYEKL. J lost 2 bases, V lost 5 bases, and 3 bases had no gene match. The CDR3 consists of 14 residues. DNA of the CDR3: TGCGCCAGCAGCTTACAGGGGGCAAACTATGGCTACACCTTC. Translation gives CASSLQGANYGYTF.

The chain carries TRBV28 and TRBJ2-5, with D perhaps matching TRBD2 (7 bases). The CDR3 loop spans 14 amino acids. The germline V gene has CDR1 MDHEN and CDR2 SYDVKM. V was pared by 3 bases and J by 4 bases, with 12 bases between. DNA of the CDR3: TGTGCCAGCAGTTTGTTGAGGGGGGGAGAGACCCAGTACTTC. Amino acids: CASSLLRGGETQYF.

The V and J genes are TRBV5-4 and TRBJ2-3, with 12 bases fitting TRBD2. Germline CDR1 and CDR2: SGHNT and YYREEE (reference sequence). This CDR3 comprises 15 residues. V lost 5 bases and J lost 5; bases outside the gene matches: 6. The CDR3 DNA is TGTGCCAGCAGTTCGCTAGCGGGAGGGGGAGATACGCAGTATTTT. The encoded protein is CASSSLAGGGDTQYF.

This chain uses TRBV5-5 with TRBJ2-7; 7 bases align to TRBD1. The junction had 9 bases not matched to a gene; V was cut back by 1 base and J by 2 bases. The CDR3 extends over 16 amino acids. Looked up from germline, CDR1 is SGHKS and CDR2 is YYEKEE (reference sequence). CDR3 in DNA: TGTGCCAGCAGCTTGTACTCGACAGGGAGAACCTACGAGCAGTACTTC. The encoded protein is CASSLYSTGRTYEQYF.

The V call is TRBV5-1, the J call TRBJ1-1; D possibly corresponds to TRBD1 (6 bases). V was shortened by 2 bases and J by 3 bases, with 11 bases between the two germline ends. The length of the CDR3 is 14 residues. The germline V gene encodes CDR1 SGHRS and CDR2 YFSETQ. The CDR3 DNA is TGCGCCAGCAGCTTTCTACAGGGTTACACTGAAGCTTTCTTT. Protein product: CASSFLQGYTEAFF.

The chain joins TRBV5-1 to TRBJ2-3, with TRBD2 identical over 7 bases. Per the germline V gene, CDR1 is SGHRS and CDR2 is YFSETQ. This CDR3 is 20 amino acids long. The trim removed 0 bases at V and 0 bases at J, leaving 16 bases unmatched. The CDR3: CASSLGEEGGLVTSTDTQYF. The CDR3 nucleotides are TGCGCCAGCAGCTTGGGTGAGGAGGGCGGACTAGTTACTAGCACAGATACGCAGTATTTT. The full variable domain, with the rest looked up from reference TRBV5-1 and TRBJ2-3, is KAGVTQTPRYLIKTRGQQVTLSCSPISGHRSVSWYQQTPGQGLQFLFEYFSETQRNKGNFPGRFSGRQFSNSRSEMNVSTLELGDSALYLCASSLGEEGGLVTSTDTQYFGPGTRLTVL.

The table lists this clone with a count of one. The chain recombines TRBV19 with TRBJ1-5, with TRBD1 identical over 9 bases. The length of the CDR3 is 13 residues. Germline V gene sequence: CDR1 LNHDA, CDR2 SQIVND (reference sequence). The V gene end was trimmed by 2 bases and the J gene end by 12 bases; junction bases not matched to a gene: 5. DNA of the CDR3: TGTGCCAGTAGTATATCTACAGGGGGCTACCAGCATTTT. Protein product: CASSISTGGYQHF.

This rearrangement joins TRBV30 to TRBJ2-5; TRBD2 aligns across 9 bases. The CDR3 has 13 amino acids. Trimming at V came to 7 bases and at J to 5 bases, leaving 8 bases not matched to a gene. Germline lookup yields CDR1 GTSNPN and CDR2 SVGIG (reference sequence). The DNA for the CDR3 is TGTGCCTCAAATAGCGGGAGTGGCGAGACCCAGTACTTC. This encodes CASNSGSGETQYF.